This TCR beta chain derives from a study of tumor-infiltrating lymphocytes in primary liver carcinoma. Germline loops: CDR1 MNHEY, CDR2 SVGEGT. CDR3 length equals 14 residues. After removal of 0 bases from V and 7 bases from J, the junction contained 3 bases not matched to a gene. With regard to this clonotype: A clone one base away is much larger, so this may be a read error.

The blood RNA (from unsorted whole blood) was obtained, and germline DNA was also extracted. A primer matching the constant region was used to make TCR beta cDNA from 500 ng of total RNA. For TCR beta, libraries were produced by three nested multiplex PCR rounds using slightly modified ARM-PCR. Rounds one and two of PCR, each of approximately 11 cycles, were primed with TRBV1-TRBV30 forward primers and a C-beta reverse primer. TCRdb re-derived calls from the multiplex PCR reads in MiXCR, one entry per CDR3 protein. The data show approximately 300,000 distinct CDR3 sequences, with around three fifths seen just once and roughly 9% held by the top ten.

The chain has TRBV6-2 or TRBV6-3 and TRBJ2-3; 8 bases line up with TRBD2. The receptor was derived from a middle-aged man with primary liver carcinoma and hepatitis B virus infection. Sample: peripheral blood. The CDR3: CASSYSLAAYTQYF. In DNA form, the CDR3 reads TGTGCCAGCAGTTACTCACTAGCGGCATATACGCAGTATTTT.